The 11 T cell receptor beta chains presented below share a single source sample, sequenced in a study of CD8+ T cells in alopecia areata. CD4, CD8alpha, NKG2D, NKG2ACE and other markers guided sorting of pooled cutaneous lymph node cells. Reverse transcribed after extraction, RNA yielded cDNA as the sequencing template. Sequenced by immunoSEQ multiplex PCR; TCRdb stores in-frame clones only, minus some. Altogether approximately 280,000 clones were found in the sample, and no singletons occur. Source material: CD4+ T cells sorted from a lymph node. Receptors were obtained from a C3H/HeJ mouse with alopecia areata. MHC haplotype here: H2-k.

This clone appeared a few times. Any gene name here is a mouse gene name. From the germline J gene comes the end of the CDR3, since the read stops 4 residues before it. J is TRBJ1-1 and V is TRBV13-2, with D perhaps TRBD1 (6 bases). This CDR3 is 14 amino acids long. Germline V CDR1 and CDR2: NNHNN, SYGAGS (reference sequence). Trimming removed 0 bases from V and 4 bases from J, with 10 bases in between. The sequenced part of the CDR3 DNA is TGTGCCAGCGGTGATGCTTACAGGGCCACA. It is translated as CASGDAYRAT. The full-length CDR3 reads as CASGDAYRATEVFF.

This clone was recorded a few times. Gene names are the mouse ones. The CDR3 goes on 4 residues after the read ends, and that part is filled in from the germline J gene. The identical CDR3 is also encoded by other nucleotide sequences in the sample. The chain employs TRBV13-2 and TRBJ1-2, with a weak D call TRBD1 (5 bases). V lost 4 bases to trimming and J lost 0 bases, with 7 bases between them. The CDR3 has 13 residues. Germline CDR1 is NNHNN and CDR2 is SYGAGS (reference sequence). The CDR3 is CASGQGANSDYTF. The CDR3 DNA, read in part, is TGTGCCAGCGGTCAGGGAGCAAACTCC.

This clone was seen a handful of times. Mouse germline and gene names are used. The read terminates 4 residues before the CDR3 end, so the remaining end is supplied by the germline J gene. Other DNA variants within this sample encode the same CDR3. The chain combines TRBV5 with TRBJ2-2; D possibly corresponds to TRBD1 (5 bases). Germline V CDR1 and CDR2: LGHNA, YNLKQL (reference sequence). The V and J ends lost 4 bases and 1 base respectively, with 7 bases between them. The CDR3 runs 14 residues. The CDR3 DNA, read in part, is TGTGCCAGCAGCCCCGGACAAAACACCGGG. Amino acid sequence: CASSPGQNTG. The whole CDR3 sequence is CASSPGQNTGQLYF.

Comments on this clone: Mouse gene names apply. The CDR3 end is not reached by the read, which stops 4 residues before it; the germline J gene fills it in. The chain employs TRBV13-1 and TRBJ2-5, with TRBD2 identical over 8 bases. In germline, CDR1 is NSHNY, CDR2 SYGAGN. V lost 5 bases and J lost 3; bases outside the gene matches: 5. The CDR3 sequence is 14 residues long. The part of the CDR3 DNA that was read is TGTGCCAGCAGCAACTGGGGGAGGCAAGAC. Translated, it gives CASSNWGRQD. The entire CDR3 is CASSNWGRQDTQYF.

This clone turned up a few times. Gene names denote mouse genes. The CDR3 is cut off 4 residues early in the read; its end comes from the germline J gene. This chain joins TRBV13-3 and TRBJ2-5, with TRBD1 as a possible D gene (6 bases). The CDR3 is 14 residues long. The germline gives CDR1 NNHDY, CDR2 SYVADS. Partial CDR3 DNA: TGTGCCAGCAGTGATATAACAGGGCGGGAC. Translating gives CASSDITGRD. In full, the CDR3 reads CASSDITGRDTQYF. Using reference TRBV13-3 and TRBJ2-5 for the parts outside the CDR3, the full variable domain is EAAVTQSPRSKVAVTGGKVTLSCHQTNNHDYMYWYRQDTGHGLRLIHYSYVADSTEKGDIPDGYKASRPSQENFSLILELASLSQTAVYFCASSDITGRDTQYFGPGTRLLVL.

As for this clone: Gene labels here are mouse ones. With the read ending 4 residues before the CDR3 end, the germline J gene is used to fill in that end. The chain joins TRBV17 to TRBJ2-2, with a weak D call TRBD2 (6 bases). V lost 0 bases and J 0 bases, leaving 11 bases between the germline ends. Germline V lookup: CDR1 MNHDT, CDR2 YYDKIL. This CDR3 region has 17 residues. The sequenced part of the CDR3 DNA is TGTGCTAGCAGTAGAGATCGGCTGGGGACAAACACCGGG. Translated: CASSRDRLGTNTG. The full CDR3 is CASSRDRLGTNTGQLYF. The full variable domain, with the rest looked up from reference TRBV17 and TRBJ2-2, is DTTVKQNPRYKLARVGKPVNLICSQTMNHDTMYWYQKKPNQAPKLLLFYYDKILNREADTFEKFQSSRPNNSFCSLYIGSAGLEYSAMYLCASSRDRLGTNTGQLYFGEGSKLTVL.

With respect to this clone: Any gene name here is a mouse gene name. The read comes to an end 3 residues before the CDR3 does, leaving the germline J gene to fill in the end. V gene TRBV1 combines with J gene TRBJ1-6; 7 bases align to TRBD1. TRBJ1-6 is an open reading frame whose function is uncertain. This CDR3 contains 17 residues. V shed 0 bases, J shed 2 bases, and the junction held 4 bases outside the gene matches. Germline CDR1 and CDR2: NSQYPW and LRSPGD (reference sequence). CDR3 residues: CTCSADMGQTYNSPLYF. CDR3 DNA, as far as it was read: TGCACCTGCAGTGCAGATATGGGACAGACCTATAATTCGCCC.

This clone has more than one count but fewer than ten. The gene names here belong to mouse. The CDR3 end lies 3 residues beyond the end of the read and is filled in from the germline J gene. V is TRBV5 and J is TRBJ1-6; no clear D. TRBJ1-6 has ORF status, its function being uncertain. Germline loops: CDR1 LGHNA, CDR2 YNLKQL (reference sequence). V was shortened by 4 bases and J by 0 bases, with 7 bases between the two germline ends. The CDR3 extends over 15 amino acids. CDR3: CASSPYSSYNSPLYF. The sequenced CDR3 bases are TGTGCCAGCAGCCCCTATTCTTCCTATAATTCGCCC.

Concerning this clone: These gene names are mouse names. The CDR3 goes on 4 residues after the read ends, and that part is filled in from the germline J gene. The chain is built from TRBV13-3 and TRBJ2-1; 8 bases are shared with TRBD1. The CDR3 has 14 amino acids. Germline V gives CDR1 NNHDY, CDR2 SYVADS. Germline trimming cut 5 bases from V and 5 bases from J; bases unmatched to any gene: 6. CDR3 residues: CASRVQGADAEQFF. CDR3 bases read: TGTGCCAGCAGAGTTCAGGGGGCGGATGCT.

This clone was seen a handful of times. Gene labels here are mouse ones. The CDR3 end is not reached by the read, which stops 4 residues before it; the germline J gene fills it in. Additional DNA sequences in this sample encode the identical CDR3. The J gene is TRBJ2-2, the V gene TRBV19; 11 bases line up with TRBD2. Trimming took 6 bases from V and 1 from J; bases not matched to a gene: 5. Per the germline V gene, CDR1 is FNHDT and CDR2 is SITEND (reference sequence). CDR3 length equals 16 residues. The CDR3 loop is CASTPGLGVNTGQLYF. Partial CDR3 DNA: TGTGCCAGCACCCCGGGACTGGGGGTAAACACCGGG.

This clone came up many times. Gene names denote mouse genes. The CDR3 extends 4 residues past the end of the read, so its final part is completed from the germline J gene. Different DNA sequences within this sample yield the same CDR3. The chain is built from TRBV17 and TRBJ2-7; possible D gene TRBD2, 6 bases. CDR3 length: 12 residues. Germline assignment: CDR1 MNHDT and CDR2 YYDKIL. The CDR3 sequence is CASSRLGDEQYF. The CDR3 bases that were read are TGTGCTAGCAGTAGATTGGGGGAT.